The clone carrying this TCR beta chain was recorded many times. V lost 2 bases and J 5 bases, leaving 12 bases between the germline ends. The CDR3 is made up of 14 amino acids. CDR1 SGHVS and CDR2 FNYEAQ come from the germline V gene. This entry is derived from a study of blood T cell repertoires in COVID-19. In the study overall: Researchers got acute and convalescent COVID-19 samples from the United States, Italy and Spain. T cells, B-cell-depleted T cells, or PBMCs provided the cDNA or gDNA that served as material.

Authors' processing steps: Amplified reference gene primers provided the basis for estimating nucleated cell counts. The method was immunoSEQ multiplex PCR; TCRdb's version includes in-frame clones alone and lacks a portion of them. The DNA gave D and trimming, while V, J and clone size come from that table. Here the sample spans roughly 320,000 clones, about 88% being singletons. Sequenced sample: peripheral blood. The receptor's source is a man between 65 and 85 years old with acute or convalescent COVID-19. The chain joins TRBV7-6 to TRBJ2-5; D unclear. Written as DNA, the CDR3 is TGTGCCAGCAGCTTAACCCCTATTGGTGAGACCCAGTACTTC. Amino acid sequence: CASSLTPIGETQYF.